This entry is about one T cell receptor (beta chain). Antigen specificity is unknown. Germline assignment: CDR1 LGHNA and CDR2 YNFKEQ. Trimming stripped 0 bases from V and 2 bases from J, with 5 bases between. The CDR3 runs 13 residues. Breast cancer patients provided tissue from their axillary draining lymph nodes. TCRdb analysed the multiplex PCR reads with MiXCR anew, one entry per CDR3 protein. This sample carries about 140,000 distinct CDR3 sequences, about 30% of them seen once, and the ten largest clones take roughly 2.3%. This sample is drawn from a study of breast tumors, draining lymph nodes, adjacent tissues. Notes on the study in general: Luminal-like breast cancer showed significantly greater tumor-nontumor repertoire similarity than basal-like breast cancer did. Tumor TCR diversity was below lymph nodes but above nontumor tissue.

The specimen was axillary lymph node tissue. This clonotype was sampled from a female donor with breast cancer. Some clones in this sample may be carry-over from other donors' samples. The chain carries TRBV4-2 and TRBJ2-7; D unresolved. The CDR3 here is CASSQDRPYEQYF. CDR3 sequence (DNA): TGTGCCAGCAGCCAAGACCGACCCTACGAGCAGTACTTC.